This TCR beta chain derives from a study of control samples from healthy donors and cancer patients. Assay: immunoSEQ multiplex PCR; the TCRdb copy retains only in-frame clones and omits some. The sample lists some 30,000 clones, roughly 87% occurring once. V gave up 5 bases and J gave up 5 bases, with 8 bases separating them. The CDR3 runs 13 residues. Germline assignment: CDR1 KGHDR and CDR2 SFDVKD. The origin of this receptor is a female donor with melanoma. Material: formalin-fixed, paraffin-embedded tissue. V is TRBV24-1 and J is TRBJ2-2, with unresolved D. Here the CDR3 reads CATSGIRTGELFF. As DNA, the CDR3 is TGTGCCACCAGTGGAATCAGGACCGGGGAGCTGTTTTTT.